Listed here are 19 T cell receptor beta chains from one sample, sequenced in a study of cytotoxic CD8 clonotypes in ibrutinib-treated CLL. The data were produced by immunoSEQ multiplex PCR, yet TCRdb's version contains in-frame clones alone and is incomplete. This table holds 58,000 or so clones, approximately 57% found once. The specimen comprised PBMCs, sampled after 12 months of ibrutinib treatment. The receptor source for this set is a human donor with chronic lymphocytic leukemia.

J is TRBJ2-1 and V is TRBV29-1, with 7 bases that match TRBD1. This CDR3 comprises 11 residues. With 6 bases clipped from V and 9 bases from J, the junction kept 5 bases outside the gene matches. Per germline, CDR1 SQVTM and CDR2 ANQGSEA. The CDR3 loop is CSVDRVAEQFF. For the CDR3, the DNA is TGCAGCGTAGACAGGGTCGCTGAGCAGTTCTTC.

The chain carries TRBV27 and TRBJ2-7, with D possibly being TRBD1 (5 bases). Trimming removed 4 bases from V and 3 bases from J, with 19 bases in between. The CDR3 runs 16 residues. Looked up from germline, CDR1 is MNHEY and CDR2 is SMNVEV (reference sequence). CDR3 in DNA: TGTGCCAGCAGTTCCAGGACAACAACACCGTACTACGAGCAGTACTTC. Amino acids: CASSSRTTTPYYEQYF.

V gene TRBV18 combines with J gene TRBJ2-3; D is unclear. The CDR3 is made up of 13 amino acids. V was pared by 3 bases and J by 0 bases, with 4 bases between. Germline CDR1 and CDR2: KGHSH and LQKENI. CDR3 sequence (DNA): TGTGCCAGCTCACCGGACAGCACAGATACGCAGTATTTT. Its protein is CASSPDSTDTQYF.

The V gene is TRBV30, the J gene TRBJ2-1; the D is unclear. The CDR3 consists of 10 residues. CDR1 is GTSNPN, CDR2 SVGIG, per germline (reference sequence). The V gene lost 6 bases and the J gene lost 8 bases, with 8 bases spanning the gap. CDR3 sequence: CACHGDEQFF. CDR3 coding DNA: TGTGCCTGCCATGGAGATGAGCAGTTCTTC.

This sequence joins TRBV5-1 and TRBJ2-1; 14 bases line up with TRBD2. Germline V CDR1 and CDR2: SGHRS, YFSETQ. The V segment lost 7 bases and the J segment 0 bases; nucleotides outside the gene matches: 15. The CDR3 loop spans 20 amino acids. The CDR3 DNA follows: TGCGCCAGCTACCTGGTTAGGACTAGCGGGGGGCAAAGCTCCTACAATGAGCAGTTCTTC. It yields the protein CASYLVRTSGGQSSYNEQFF. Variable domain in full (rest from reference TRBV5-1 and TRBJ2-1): KAGVTQTPRYLIKTRGQQVTLSCSPISGHRSVSWYQQTPGQGLQFLFEYFSETQRNKGNFPGRFSGRQFSNSRSEMNVSTLELGDSALYLCASYLVRTSGGQSSYNEQFFGPGTRLTVL.

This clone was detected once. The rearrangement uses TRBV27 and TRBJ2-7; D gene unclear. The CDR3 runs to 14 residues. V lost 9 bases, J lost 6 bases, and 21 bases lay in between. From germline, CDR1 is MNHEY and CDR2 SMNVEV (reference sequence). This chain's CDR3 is CARKGPGRRGEQYV. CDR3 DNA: TGTGCCAGGAAGGGCCCCGGGCGGCGAGGCGAGCAGTACGTC.

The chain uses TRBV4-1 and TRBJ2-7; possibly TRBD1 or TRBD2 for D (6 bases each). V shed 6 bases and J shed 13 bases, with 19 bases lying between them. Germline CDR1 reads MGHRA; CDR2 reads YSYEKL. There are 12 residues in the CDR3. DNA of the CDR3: TGCGCCAGCAGAAGATCGGGGGCGGGATTCTACTTC. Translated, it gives CASRRSGAGFYF.

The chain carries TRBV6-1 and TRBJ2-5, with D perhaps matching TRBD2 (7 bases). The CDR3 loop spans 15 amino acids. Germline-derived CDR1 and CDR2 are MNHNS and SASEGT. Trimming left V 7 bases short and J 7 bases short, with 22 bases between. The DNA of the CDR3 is TGTGCCAGCATTGAGACCGCGGGGGCGTGGGGGACCCAGTACTTC. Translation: CASIETAGAWGTQYF.

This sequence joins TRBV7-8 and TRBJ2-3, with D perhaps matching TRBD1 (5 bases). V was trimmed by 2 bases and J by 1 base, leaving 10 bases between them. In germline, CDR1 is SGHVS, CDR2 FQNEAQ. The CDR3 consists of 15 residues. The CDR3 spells CASSLKFRGTDTQYF. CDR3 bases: TGTGCCAGCAGCTTAAAGTTCAGGGGCACAGATACGCAGTATTTT.

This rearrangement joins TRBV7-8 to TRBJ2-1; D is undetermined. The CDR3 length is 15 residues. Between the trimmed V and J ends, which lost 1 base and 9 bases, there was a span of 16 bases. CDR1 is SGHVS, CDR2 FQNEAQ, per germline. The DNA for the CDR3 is TGTGCCAGCAGCTTAGGGACCTGGCCTTGGGGTGAGCAGTTCTTC. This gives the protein CASSLGTWPWGEQFF.

CDR3 in amino acids: CASRSRGAPYEQYV. DNA for the CDR3: TGTGCCAGCCGAAGTAGGGGGGCCCCGTACGAGCAGTACGTC. The chain is built from TRBV28 and TRBJ2-7, with D perhaps given as TRBD1 or TRBD2 (6 bases each). Germline-derived CDR1 and CDR2 are MDHEN and SYDVKM. The CDR3 totals 14 residues. The V end was cut by 8 bases, the J end by 4 bases, with 18 bases between.

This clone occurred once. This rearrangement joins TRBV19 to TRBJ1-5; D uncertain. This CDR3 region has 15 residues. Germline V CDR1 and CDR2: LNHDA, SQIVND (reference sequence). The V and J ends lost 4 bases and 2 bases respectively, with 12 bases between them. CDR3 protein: CASSTAQVGNQPQHF. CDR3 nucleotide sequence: TGTGCCAGTAGTACGGCCCAGGTGGGCAATCAGCCCCAGCATTTT.

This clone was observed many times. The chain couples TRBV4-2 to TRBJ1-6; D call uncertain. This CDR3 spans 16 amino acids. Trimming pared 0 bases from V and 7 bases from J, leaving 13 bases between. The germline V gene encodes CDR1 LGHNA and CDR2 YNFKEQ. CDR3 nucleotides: TGTGCCAGCAGCCAAGAGGCTGGGCTTGGGAATTCACCCCTCCACTTT. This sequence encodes CASSQEAGLGNSPLHF.

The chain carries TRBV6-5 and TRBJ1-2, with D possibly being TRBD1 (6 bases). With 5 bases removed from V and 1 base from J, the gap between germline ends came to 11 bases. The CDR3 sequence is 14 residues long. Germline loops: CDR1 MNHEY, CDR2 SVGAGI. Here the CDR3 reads CASSKQGLNYGYTF. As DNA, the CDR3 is TGTGCCAGCAGTAAACAGGGCCTTAACTATGGCTACACCTTC.

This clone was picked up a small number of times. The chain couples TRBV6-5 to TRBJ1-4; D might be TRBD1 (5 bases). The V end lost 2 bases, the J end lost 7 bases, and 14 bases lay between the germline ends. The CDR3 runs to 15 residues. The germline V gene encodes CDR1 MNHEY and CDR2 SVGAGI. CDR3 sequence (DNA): TGTGCCAGCAGTTACGTCCCCAGGGTGGGTGAAAAACTGTTTTTT. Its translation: CASSYVPRVGEKLFF.

The chain's CDR3 is CASSQAWQGAYTF. The CDR3 DNA is TGTGCCAGCAGCCAGGCCTGGCAGGGGGCTTACACCTTC. The V call is TRBV14, the J call TRBJ1-2, with 8 positions matching TRBD1. Germline V lookup: CDR1 SGHDN, CDR2 FVKESK. Unmatched junction bases numbered 8, after V lost 3 bases and J lost 11 bases. There are 13 residues in the CDR3.

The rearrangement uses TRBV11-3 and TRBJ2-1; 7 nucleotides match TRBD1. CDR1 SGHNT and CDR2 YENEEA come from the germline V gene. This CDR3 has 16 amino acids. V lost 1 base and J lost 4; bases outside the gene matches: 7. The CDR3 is CASSLAAGTAYNEQFF. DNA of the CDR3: TGTGCCAGCAGCTTAGCCGCCGGGACAGCTTACAATGAGCAGTTCTTC.

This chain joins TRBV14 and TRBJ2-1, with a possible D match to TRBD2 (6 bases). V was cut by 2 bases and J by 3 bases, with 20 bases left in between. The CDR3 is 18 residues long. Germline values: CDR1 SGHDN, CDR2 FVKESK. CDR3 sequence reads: CASSQKHAAGKLYNEQFF. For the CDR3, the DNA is TGTGCCAGCAGCCAAAAACATGCGGCGGGGAAGCTCTACAATGAGCAGTTCTTC.

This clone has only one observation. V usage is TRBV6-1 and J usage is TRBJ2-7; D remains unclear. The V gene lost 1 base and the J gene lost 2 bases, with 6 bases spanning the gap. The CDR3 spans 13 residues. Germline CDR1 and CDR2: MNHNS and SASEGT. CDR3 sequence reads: CASSEGAPYEQYF. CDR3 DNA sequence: TGTGCCAGCAGTGAAGGGGCCCCCTACGAGCAGTACTTC.